These T cell receptor beta chains were read from a single sample in a study of T cell repertoires in aging, cancer and after chemotherapy. TCRdb reprocessed the multiplex PCR reads via MiXCR and lists one record per CDR3 protein. The sample carries approximately 9,700 distinct CDR3 sequences, approximately 40% recorded once. Sequenced: blood. Receptors were obtained from a human donor in good health. The CDR3 runs from the conserved cysteine through the conserved F or W. Each record gives: CDR3 DNA, CDR3 protein, J gene, V gene, D gene, clone size. D genes are given only for firm matches. Only some rows state a clone size, as once, few, many or a class for expanded clones.

TGTGCCACCAGTGACTGTGGGACTAGCGGGCAAAGCTCCTACAATAAGCAGTTCTTC	CATSDCGTSGQSSYNKQFF	TRBJ2-1	TRBV24-1	TRBD2	NA
TGCAGCGTTGAAGACCGTTCTGGGACAGGGGGGGTGAGCACTGAAGCTTTCTTT	CSVEDRSGTGGVSTEAFF	TRBJ1-1	TRBV29-1	TRBD1	NA
TGTGCCAGCAGCCATTATTCCCCTAACCGGGACAGAGCCTACGAGCAGTACTTC	CASSHYSPNRDRAYEQYF	TRBJ2-7	TRBV7-6	TRBD1	few
TGTGCCAGCAGTTACAAGAGAGGGTCCGAGCAGTACTTC	CASSYKRGSEQYF	TRBJ2-7	TRBV6-6	NA	medium-sized
TGTGCCAGCTCACCGGGACAGGGGAGCTCCTACGAGCAGTACTTC	CASSPGQGSSYEQYF	TRBJ2-7	TRBV18	TRBD1	NA
TGTGCCAGCAGTTTACGACTAGCGGGGTGGGGGGAGACCCAGTACTTC	CASSLRLAGWGETQYF	TRBJ2-5	TRBV27	TRBD2	NA
TGTGCCAGCAGCCAGGGGGCCGGGGTTGCAAACATTCAGTACTTC	CASSQGAGVANIQYF	TRBJ2-4	TRBV4-3	TRBD1	NA
TGTGCCAGCAGGAAAACCGAGGAGTTCACTGAAGCTTTCTTT	CASRKTEEFTEAFF	TRBJ1-1	TRBV27	NA	NA
TGTGCCAGCAGCTTGAGGGACTTGGCAACTAATGAAAAACTGTTTTTT	CASSLRDLATNEKLFF	TRBJ1-4	TRBV5-6	NA	NA
TGTGCCAGTAGTATGCCCCTAGCGGGCAACACCGGGGAGCTGTTTTTT	CASSMPLAGNTGELFF	TRBJ2-2	TRBV19	TRBD2	medium-sized
TGCAGCGTCAAGGGGGCAGACATTCAGTACTTC	CSVKGADIQYF	TRBJ2-4	TRBV29-1	TRBD1	medium-sized
TGTGCCAGCAGTGCCGGGACCTACACCGGGGAGCTGTTTTTT	CASSAGTYTGELFF	TRBJ2-2	TRBV6-1	NA	NA
TGCAGCGTTGAGACGGGACTGGGGGGGTACAATGAGCAGTTCTTC	CSVETGLGGYNEQFF	TRBJ2-1	TRBV29-1	TRBD2	NA
TGTGCCAGCAGTGGGGACAGTATGAACACTGAAGCTTTCTTT	CASSGDSMNTEAFF	TRBJ1-1	TRBV6-5	TRBD1	NA
TGTGCCAGCAGTCGGAGTGGCGACGGTGAGCAGTTCTTC	CASSRSGDGEQFF	TRBJ2-1	TRBV6-2/TRBV6-3	NA	few
TGTGCCAGCAGTTACTCGAACGCTCATCACAATGAGCAGTTCTTC	CASSYSNAHHNEQFF	TRBJ2-1	TRBV6-5	NA	few
TGTGCCAGTAGTATAATGAGGCGGGACAGGACTAGTTCGGATACGCAGTATTTT	CASSIMRRDRTSSDTQYF	TRBJ2-3	TRBV19	NA	few
TGTGCCTGGAGGTCGGGGGGGAACACTGAAGCTTTCTTT	CAWRSGGNTEAFF	TRBJ1-1	TRBV30	NA	few
TGCAGCGCCTGGCAGGGAGACGAGCAGTACTTC	CSAWQGDEQYF	TRBJ2-7	TRBV29-1	NA	medium-sized
TGCAGCGTTCGCCATTGGGCCGGGGAGCTGTTTTTT	CSVRHWAGELFF	TRBJ2-2	TRBV29-1	NA	medium-sized
TGTGCCAGCAGCCCTGACAGAGGTTCTAACTATGGCTACACCTTC	CASSPDRGSNYGYTF	TRBJ1-2	TRBV11-1	NA	NA
TGTGCCAGCAGTTATCTTTTGGCTAGCGGGAGTTACGAGCAGTACTTC	CASSYLLASGSYEQYF	TRBJ2-7	TRBV27	TRBD2	NA
TGTGCCAGCAGTTTGGCAGGGGAGGGCTATGGCTACACCTTC	CASSLAGEGYGYTF	TRBJ1-2	TRBV27	NA	NA
TGCAGCGTTGGTAGTTCTAGCGGATACAATGAGCAGTTCTTC	CSVGSSSGYNEQFF	TRBJ2-1	TRBV29-1	TRBD2	NA
TGTGCCAGCAGGACCCGGGGCAATGAGCAGTTCTTC	CASRTRGNEQFF	TRBJ2-1	TRBV6-1	NA	NA
TGTGCCAGCAGTCCCCTCACCCCCCGCACAGATACGCAGTATTTT	CASSPLTPRTDTQYF	TRBJ2-3	TRBV6-5	NA	few
TGTGCCAGCAGTTTTGACTGGACAGGCTCGGAGACCCAGTACTTC	CASSFDWTGSETQYF	TRBJ2-5	TRBV6-5	TRBD1	NA
TGTGCCAGCAGTTATACCCTTACGGCAGTCCTGAACACTGAAGCTTTCTTT	CASSYTLTAVLNTEAFF	TRBJ1-1	TRBV7-9	NA	few
TGTGCCAGCAGTGCAGCGGGAGAAGTTAGCGGGGAGCTGTTTTTT	CASSAAGEVSGELFF	TRBJ2-2	TRBV6-2/TRBV6-3	TRBD2	medium-sized
TGTGCCAGCAGCTTGGCTGGAGTTTTCACCGGGGAGCTGTTTTTT	CASSLAGVFTGELFF	TRBJ2-2	TRBV5-8	NA	NA